This T cell receptor (beta chain) was captured by sequencing in a study of blood T cells in healthy people across ages. Primed by a sample-barcoded 5' primer and a J-beta primer mix, a second PCR proceeded for about 6 to 12 cycles. A template-switch adaptor with 12 random nucleotides tagged each cDNA molecule. TCRdb recomputed calls from the 5' RACE reads with MiXCR, one row per CDR3 protein. The sample carries roughly 500,000 distinct CDR3 sequences, 20% to 30% recorded once. Looked up from germline, CDR1 is KGHDR and CDR2 is SFDVKD. This CDR3 contains 13 residues. The V end was cut by 0 bases, the J end by 4 bases, with 5 bases between. These data also featured in a second study, about T cells of mothers and their children. This second study says: When mothers and children were related, their normalized repertoire overlap, which was always slightly higher, did not differ significantly from that of unrelated pairs.

This TCR came from a boy aged 10-17 years in good health. Sequenced material: blood. The J gene is TRBJ1-1, the V gene TRBV24-1; tentatively, D is TRBD1 (5 bases). Here the CDR3 DNA reads TGTGCCACCAGTGATTTGGGGGGCACTGAAGCTTTCTTT. This translates into CATSDLGGTEAFF.